The 5 T cell receptor beta chains listed next were all sequenced from one sample in a study of T cell responses to AZD1222 COVID-19 vaccine. The method was immunoSEQ multiplex PCR; TCRdb's version includes in-frame clones alone and lacks a portion of them. Of fewer than 150,000 clones listed, around four fifths are singletons. Sequencing was performed on peripheral blood, taken on day 0 of AZD1222 vaccination. Receptor source: an adult in good health.

Note on this clone: Distinct nucleotide sequences in the sample also encode this CDR3. The V and J genes are TRBV2 and TRBJ1-2, with 8 positions matching TRBD1. The CDR3 totals 12 residues. CDR1 and CDR2 (germline): SNHLY, FYNNEI. With V trimmed by 6 bases and J by 3 bases, 0 bases remained unmatched. This CDR3 is CASRTGDYGYTF. The CDR3 DNA follows: TGTGCCAGCAGGACAGGGGACTATGGCTACACCTTC.

This clone was detected once. This sequence joins TRBV7-9 and TRBJ1-4, with TRBD1 matching 9 bases. V shed 5 bases and J 1 base; nucleotides not matched to a gene: 5. The CDR3 is 16 residues long. Germline loops: CDR1 SEHNR, CDR2 FQNEAQ (reference sequence). In nucleotides, the CDR3 is TGTGCCAGCAGCCGTGACAGGGGGGGAACTAATGAAAAACTGTTTTTT. This translates into CASSRDRGGTNEKLFF. The full variable domain, in which reference TRBV7-9 and TRBJ1-4 provide the parts outside the CDR3, is DTGVSQNPRHKITKRGQNVTFRCDPISEHNRLYWYRQTLGQGPEFLTYFQNEAQLEKSRLLSDRFSAERPKGSFSTLEIQRTEQGDSAMYLCASSRDRGGTNEKLFFGSGTQLSVL.

The genes are TRBV5-8 and TRBJ2-6; D call uncertain. The V end was cut by 2 bases, the J end by 4 bases, with 7 bases between. Germline values: CDR1 SGHTS, CDR2 YDEGEE. The CDR3 sequence is 14 residues long. CDR3 sequence reads: CASSFGYGANVLTF. CDR3 coding DNA: TGTGCCAGCAGCTTTGGTTACGGGGCCAACGTCCTGACTTTC. The full variable domain, completed using reference TRBV5-8 and TRBJ2-6, is EAGVTQSPTHLIKTRGQQATLRCSPISGHTSVYWYQQALGLGLQFLLWYDEGEERNRGNFPPRFSGRQFPNYSSELNVNALELEDSALYLCASSFGYGANVLTFGAGSRLTVL.

The J gene is TRBJ1-1, the V gene TRBV5-1; D not certain. V was pared by 0 bases and J by 1 base, with 7 bases between. Germline CDR1 SGHRS, CDR2 YFSETQ. The CDR3 runs to 14 residues. The CDR3 spells CASSLGPANTEAFF. CDR3 coding DNA: TGCGCCAGCAGCTTGGGACCCGCGAACACTGAAGCTTTCTTT.

The gene calls are TRBV7-2 and TRBJ2-3; 7 nucleotides agree with TRBD1. The germline V gene encodes CDR1 SGHTA and CDR2 FQGNSA. CDR3 length: 14 amino acids. V shed 5 bases and J 3 bases; nucleotides not matched to a gene: 5. The CDR3 is CASSHRGWTDTQYF. The CDR3, as DNA: TGTGCCAGCAGCCACAGGGGATGGACAGATACGCAGTATTTT.